This T cell receptor (beta chain) was recovered during a study of T cells after posttransplantation cyclophosphamide. Study results and limitations: Donor CD8+ memory clones often dominated recipient blood repertoires at later times. Recipient CMV seropositivity and CMV reactivation strongly tracked TRB clonality.

Here immunoSEQ multiplex PCR was the method, and the copy in TCRdb shows in-frame clones only, minus some. The profile shows roughly 30,000 clones, approximately 90% of them singletons. Comment on this clone: Its antigen is still unknown.

Germline values: CDR1 SNHLY, CDR2 FYNNEI. CDR3 length: 15 amino acids. The junction had 11 bases not matched to a gene; V was cut back by 4 bases and J by 8 bases. The receptor comes from a woman between 40 and 50 years old with a blood cancer, CMV-positive, and with a related stem cell donor. V gene TRBV2 combines with J gene TRBJ1-2; 9 positions agree with TRBD1. Sequencing was done on a sample of PBMCs. Written as DNA, the CDR3 is TGTGCCAGCAGTGCCCGCCTTAGGACAGGGGAAGGCTACACCTTC. It encodes CASSARLRTGEGYTF.